The 8 T cell receptor beta chains given below trace back to one sample, sequenced in a study of metastatic and nonmetastatic thyroid tumors. The entire patient cohort was treatment-naive prior to thyroid surgery. TCRdb re-called clones via MiXCR from the PCR reads. The data show approximately 35,000 clones, around 33% seen once. Sample: tumor tissue. The receptors stem from a female donor with papillary thyroid cancer or a benign thyroid nodule (not recorded which). Some clones in this sample may be carry-over from other donors' samples.

The chain uses TRBV6-1 and TRBJ2-7, with D perhaps given as TRBD1 or TRBD2 (7 bases each). Germline loops: CDR1 MNHNS, CDR2 SASEGT. CDR3 size: 16 residues. Trimming took 6 bases from V and 4 from J, leaving 22 bases between them. The DNA of the CDR3 is TGTGCCAGCAGCCCACTGCAGGGGGAGGGCCTTTACGAGCAGTACTTC. It is translated as CASSPLQGEGLYEQYF.

This clone was found a few times. J is TRBJ2-7 and V is TRBV27, with unresolved D. Trimming left V 3 bases short and J 7 bases short, with 7 bases between. CDR3 length: 11 residues. Germline-derived CDR1 and CDR2 are MNHEY and SMNVEV (reference sequence). The CDR3 spells CASSFLGEQYF. In DNA, the CDR3 is TGTGCCAGCAGTTTTTTGGGGGAGCAGTACTTC.

This clone was found a few times. V usage is TRBV7-2 and J usage is TRBJ2-7; no clear D gene. CDR3 length: 11 amino acids. V was shortened by 2 bases and J by 2 bases, with 1 base between the two germline ends. Germline values: CDR1 SGHTA, CDR2 FQGNSA. The CDR3 protein is CASSLTYEQYF. The CDR3 region has the DNA TGTGCCAGCAGCTTAACCTACGAGCAGTACTTC.

The rearrangement uses TRBV28 and TRBJ1-5; D gene unclear. V lost 7 bases, J lost 0 bases, and 16 bases lay in between. The CDR3 has 16 amino acids. In germline, CDR1 is MDHEN, CDR2 SYDVKM. CDR3 coding DNA: TGTGCCAGCACTCGGGGAACACAATATAGCAATCAGCCCCAGCATTTT. The encoded protein is CASTRGTQYSNQPQHF.

The CDR3 sequence: CATNSGANNEQFF. CDR3 DNA sequence: TGTGCCACCAATTCGGGAGCAAACAATGAGCAGTTCTTC. This chain connects TRBV24-1 to TRBJ2-1; weak D call: TRBD2 (6 bases). Trimming left V 8 bases short and J 5 bases short, with 12 bases between. The CDR3 length is 13 residues. CDR1 and CDR2 from the germline V gene are KGHDR and SFDVKD.

The rearrangement links TRBV5-1 to TRBJ2-5, with TRBD2 as a possible D gene (6 bases). This CDR3 contains 14 residues. The germline V gene has CDR1 SGHRS and CDR2 YFSETQ. With 4 bases removed from V and 2 bases from J, the gap between germline ends came to 12 bases. The CDR3 nucleotides read TGCGCCAGCAGCACCGGGACTCTTCAAGAGACCCAGTACTTC. The encoded protein is CASSTGTLQETQYF.

The table lists this clone with a few counts. This chain connects TRBV5-1 to TRBJ2-2; 8 positions match TRBD2. J lost 5 bases, V lost 4 bases, and 7 bases had no gene match. CDR3 length: 15 amino acids. The V gene's germline CDR1 is SGHRS and CDR2 YFSETQ. DNA of the CDR3: TGCGCCAGCAGCCTTACTAGCGGAGAAACCGGGGAGCTGTTTTTT. Its translation: CASSLTSGETGELFF. The full variable domain, with the rest looked up from reference TRBV5-1 and TRBJ2-2, is KAGVTQTPRYLIKTRGQQVTLSCSPISGHRSVSWYQQTPGQGLQFLFEYFSETQRNKGNFPGRFSGRQFSNSRSEMNVSTLELGDSALYLCASSLTSGETGELFFGEGSRLTVL.

A few counts support this clone. The V gene is TRBV12-3 or TRBV12-4, the J gene TRBJ2-3; D unresolved. The CDR3 loop spans 13 amino acids. V was clipped by 3 bases and J by 1 base, with 5 bases between them. CDR3 sequence: CASSLVGTDTQYF. The CDR3 coding sequence is TGTGCCAGCAGTTTGGTCGGCACAGATACGCAGTATTTT.